This is a list of T cell receptor beta chains from one sample in a study of T-cell memory formation after mild COVID-19. In TCRdb, the 5' RACE reads were re-called with MiXCR into one record per CDR3 protein. The sample lists roughly 250,000 distinct CDR3 sequences, about 15% occurring once. Sequencing was carried out using PBMCs or a T cell subset sorted from them (not recorded which). The receptors shown here come from a man in his late teens or twenties who had mild COVID-19 (a few samples of this study predate the infection). Cell type and time point are not known. Each CDR3 is given with its conserved first and last residue. Each record gives: clone size, D gene, V gene, J gene, CDR3 protein, CDR3 DNA. The D gene is left open where the match is weak. Clone size is shown for a subset of rows, as once, few, many or a class of expanded clone.

few	TRBD2	TRBV7-2	TRBJ2-5	CASRPRGAYETQYF	TGTGCCAGCAGACCGCGGGGGGCTTACGAGACCCAGTACTTC
few	TRBD1	TRBV6-2/TRBV6-3	TRBJ1-2	CASSPGTGAIFYTF	TGTGCCAGCAGCCCCGGGACAGGCGCAATTTTCTACACCTTC
NA	TRBD1	TRBV6-5	TRBJ1-2	CASTHGDRHPGGRGYTF	TGTGCCAGCACCCACGGGGACAGACACCCCGGGGGTAGGGGCTACACCTTC
NA	NA	TRBV12-3/TRBV12-4	TRBJ2-3	CASSLGWADTQYF	TGTGCCAGCAGTTTGGGCTGGGCAGATACGCAGTATTTT
few	NA	TRBV7-9	TRBJ2-1	CASSPPGTAGVSYNEQFF	TGTGCCAGCAGCCCCCCCGGGACAGCGGGAGTCTCCTACAATGAGCAGTTCTTC
NA	NA	TRBV4-3	TRBJ2-7	CASSQDLRYEQYF	TGCGCCAGCAGCCAAGATCTGAGATACGAGCAGTACTTC
NA	TRBD2	TRBV7-3	TRBJ2-2	CASSLQLLAGGTDTGELFF	TGTGCCAGCAGCCTCCAACTACTAGCGGGGGGAACTGACACCGGGGAGCTGTTTTTT
few	TRBD1	TRBV10-3	TRBJ2-3	CAISEGQGSRDTQYF	TGTGCCATCAGTGAGGGACAGGGAAGTAGAGATACGCAGTATTTT
NA	TRBD1	TRBV6-1	TRBJ2-2	CASERTGRSGELFF	TGTGCCAGCGAAAGGACAGGGAGATCCGGGGAGCTGTTTTTT
few	NA	TRBV5-1	TRBJ2-5	CASSSAGRIQETQYF	TGCGCCAGCAGCAGCGCCGGGAGAATCCAAGAGACCCAGTACTTC
few	NA	TRBV19	TRBJ1-1	CASSIGGLTTEAFF	TGTGCCAGTAGTATAGGAGGGTTAACGACTGAAGCTTTCTTT
NA	NA	TRBV6-5	TRBJ1-3	CASSYSLSSGNTIYF	TGTGCCAGCAGTTACTCCCTGAGCTCTGGAAACACCATATATTTT
NA	NA	TRBV9	TRBJ2-1	CASSVVVSASYNEQFF	TGTGCCAGCAGCGTAGTGGTTAGCGCCTCCTACAATGAGCAGTTCTTC
NA	TRBD1	TRBV20-1	TRBJ1-4	CSATSQGINEKLFF	TGCAGTGCTACGTCACAGGGGATTAATGAAAAACTGTTTTTT
NA	NA	TRBV30	TRBJ1-5	CAWSSLLKGSNQPQHF	TGTGCCTGGAGTTCCCTACTGAAGGGTAGCAATCAGCCCCAGCATTTT
NA	NA	TRBV5-1	TRBJ2-2	CASSFSPHGGQNTGELFF	TGCGCCAGCAGCTTCTCCCCTCACGGGGGCCAGAACACCGGGGAGCTGTTTTTT
NA	TRBD2	TRBV5-1	TRBJ2-2	CASSPGTSGNTGELFF	TGCGCCAGCAGCCCGGGGACTAGCGGGAACACCGGGGAGCTGTTTTTT
NA	TRBD1	TRBV5-6	TRBJ2-7	CASSLTGGYEQYF	TGTGCCAGCAGCTTGACAGGGGGCTACGAGCAGTACTTC
NA	NA	TRBV5-1	TRBJ1-2	CASSLDSGAYGYTF	TGCGCCAGCAGCTTGGATTCAGGGGCCTATGGCTACACCTTC
many	TRBD1	TRBV5-6	TRBJ2-3	CASRRDSLSTDTQYF	TGTGCCAGCAGAAGGGACAGTTTGAGCACAGATACGCAGTATTTT
few	NA	TRBV7-2	TRBJ2-4	CASSSRPGDNKNIQYF	TGTGCCAGCAGCTCAAGGCCAGGGGATAACAAAAACATTCAGTACTTC
NA	TRBD1	TRBV6-5	TRBJ2-7	CASRGPGQSYEQYF	TGTGCCAGCAGGGGACCGGGACAGAGCTACGAGCAGTACTTC
NA	NA	TRBV6-2/TRBV6-3	TRBJ2-7	CASNLHTQSSYEQYF	TGTGCCAGCAACTTACACACACAGAGCTCCTACGAGCAGTACTTC
NA	NA	TRBV6-5	TRBJ1-6	CASSYGGSSNSPLHF	TGTGCCAGCAGTTACGGCGGATCCAGCAATTCACCCCTCCACTTT
few	NA	TRBV4-3	TRBJ2-5	CASSQDWAYQETQYF	TGCGCCAGCAGCCAAGATTGGGCATACCAAGAGACCCAGTACTTC
few	NA	TRBV6-6	TRBJ2-5	CASSAPGRVKETQYF	TGTGCCAGCAGTGCCCCCGGGCGGGTCAAAGAGACCCAGTACTTC
few	TRBD2	TRBV24-1	TRBJ2-1	CATSDGGLAGVNNEQFF	TGTGCCACCAGTGATGGCGGACTAGCGGGGGTTAACAATGAGCAGTTCTTC
NA	NA	TRBV12-3/TRBV12-4	TRBJ2-7	CASSLRSSYEQYF	TGTGCCAGCAGTTTGCGAAGCTCCTACGAGCAGTACTTC
NA	NA	TRBV5-1	TRBJ2-2	CASSPGTRGELFF	TGCGCCAGCAGCCCCGGGACAAGGGGGGAGCTGTTTTTT
few	TRBD1	TRBV5-1	TRBJ2-7	CASSYRDSDYEQYF	TGCGCCAGCAGCTACCGGGACAGCGATTACGAGCAGTACTTC
few	NA	TRBV7-9	TRBJ1-6	CASSLWIRGVISPLHF	TGTGCCAGCAGCTTATGGATCAGGGGAGTGATTTCACCCCTCCACTTT
NA	NA	TRBV5-1	TRBJ1-4	CASSLAGGSNEKLFF	TGCGCCAGCAGCTTGGCGGGAGGGAGCAATGAAAAACTGTTTTTT
few	NA	TRBV18	TRBJ2-6	CASSPSGAGGANVLTF	TGTGCCAGCTCACCATCAGGGGCCGGTGGGGCCAACGTCCTGACTTTC
few	TRBD2	TRBV3-1	TRBJ2-1	CASSQTSGGAMQFF	TGTGCCAGCAGCCAGACTAGCGGGGGGGCTATGCAGTTCTTC
NA	TRBD2	TRBV25-1	TRBJ2-1	CASSPRGLAGVGEQFF	TGTGCCAGCAGTCCTCGGGGACTAGCGGGGGTTGGTGAGCAGTTCTTC
few	NA	TRBV10-3	TRBJ1-1	CAISGKLDTEAFF	TGTGCCATCAGTGGGAAGCTTGACACTGAAGCTTTCTTT
NA	TRBD2	TRBV20-1	TRBJ2-5	CSARGGTRGGEETQYF	TGCAGTGCTAGAGGTGGGACTAGGGGTGGTGAGGAGACCCAGTACTTC
NA	NA	TRBV2	TRBJ1-3	CASSVGPGNTIYF	TGTGCCAGCAGTGTCGGTCCGGGAAACACCATATATTTT
NA	NA	TRBV7-8	TRBJ1-4	CASSLVGAKIEKLFF	TGTGCCAGCAGCTTAGTGGGGGCGAAGATTGAAAAACTGTTTTTT
many	NA	TRBV5-1	TRBJ2-3	CASSDERTASTDTQYF	TGCGCCAGCAGCGATGAGAGGACAGCCAGCACAGATACGCAGTATTTT
NA	NA	TRBV4-3	TRBJ2-1	CASSRDPGSSYNEQFF	TGCGCCAGCAGCCGGGACCCGGGTAGCTCCTACAATGAGCAGTTCTTC
few	TRBD2	TRBV6-2/TRBV6-3	TRBJ2-1	CASTYVGGAYNEQFF	TGTGCCAGCACCTATGTGGGGGGGGCCTACAATGAGCAGTTCTTC
NA	NA	TRBV5-1	TRBJ2-2	CASSLARPVTGELFF	TGCGCCAGCAGCTTGGCCAGACCGGTCACCGGGGAGCTGTTTTTT
NA	TRBD1	TRBV7-9	TRBJ2-5	CASSFAGTVGETQYF	TGTGCCAGCAGCTTCGCCGGGACAGTGGGAGAGACCCAGTACTTC
few	NA	TRBV9	TRBJ1-1	CASSVDTDLRTEAFF	TGTGCCAGCAGCGTAGACACCGACTTGAGGACTGAAGCTTTCTTT
NA	NA	TRBV7-2	TRBJ1-1	CASHRGRMNTEAFF	TGTGCCAGCCACCGGGGACGCATGAACACTGAAGCTTTCTTT
few	NA	TRBV20-1	TRBJ2-2	CSARDLRDTSNTGELFF	TGCAGTGCTAGAGATCTCCGGGACACCTCGAACACCGGGGAGCTGTTTTTT
NA	TRBD1	TRBV5-1	TRBJ1-6	CASSNRTGNSPLHF	TGCGCCAGCAGCAACCGGACAGGGAATTCACCCCTCCACTTT
few	TRBD2	TRBV5-1	TRBJ2-5	CASSFAGRGQETQYF	TGCGCCAGCAGCTTTGCAGGGAGGGGTCAAGAGACCCAGTACTTC
few	TRBD1	TRBV6-1	TRBJ2-2	CASSGTPGQGDTGELFF	TGTGCCAGCAGTGGAACCCCGGGACAGGGGGATACCGGGGAGCTGTTTTTT
NA	NA	TRBV4-2	TRBJ2-2	CASSQGWSTGELFF	TGTGCCAGCAGCCAAGGATGGAGCACCGGGGAGCTGTTTTTT
NA	TRBD2	TRBV7-2	TRBJ2-3	CASSLNGGAGVETDTQYF	TGTGCCAGCAGCTTAAACGGGGGGGCCGGGGTGGAAACAGATACGCAGTATTTT
few	NA	TRBV7-7	TRBJ1-5	CASSSPPGERSNQPQHF	TGTGCCAGCAGCTCCCCCCCGGGGGAGAGAAGCAATCAGCCCCAGCATTTT
many	NA	TRBV7-9	TRBJ1-6	CASSGFQDSPLHF	TGTGCCAGCAGCGGGTTTCAAGACTCACCCCTCCACTTT
NA	TRBD1	TRBV25-1	TRBJ2-2	CASSESWTGPGELFF	TGTGCCAGCAGTGAATCGTGGACAGGCCCCGGGGAGCTGTTTTTT